Shown below are 17 T cell receptor beta chains from a single sample sequenced in a study of blood T cell repertoires in COVID-19. Only in-frame clones appear in the TCRdb table, and some are missing; sequencing was by immunoSEQ multiplex PCR. The sample includes more than 200,000 clones, about 86% of them seen just once. Sequencing was carried out using peripheral blood. The receptors were sampled from a man in his fifties with active or convalescent COVID-19.

This clone was seen only a few times. The chain couples TRBV19 to TRBJ2-2; 12 bases line up with TRBD2. Unmatched junction bases numbered 3, after V lost 6 bases and J lost 1 base. The CDR3 is made up of 16 amino acids. CDR1 LNHDA and CDR2 SQIVND come from the germline V gene (reference sequence). As DNA, the CDR3 is TGTGCCAGTAGACTAGCGGGGGGCCGGAACACCGGGGAGCTGTTTTTT. Its protein is CASRLAGGRNTGELFF.

The V gene is TRBV5-8, the J gene TRBJ1-4, with D maybe TRBD1 (5 bases). The CDR3 covers 15 residues. Germline CDR1 SGHTS, CDR2 YDEGEE. V dropped 1 base and J dropped 6 bases, with 13 bases sitting between them. The CDR3 nucleotides are TGTGCCAGCAGCTTGACGCTCGGGGGGGATGAAAAACTGTTTTTT. It translates to CASSLTLGGDEKLFF.

J is TRBJ1-1 and V is TRBV28; no reliable D call. This CDR3 has 11 residues. The V and J ends lost 5 bases and 4 bases respectively, with 5 bases between them. Germline V lookup: CDR1 MDHEN, CDR2 SYDVKM. The DNA of the CDR3 is TGTGCCAGCAGTACTATCACTGAAGCTTTCTTT. This sequence encodes CASSTITEAFF.

This clone came up once. The chain joins TRBV5-8 to TRBJ1-4; D is perhaps TRBD1 (6 bases). V shed 2 bases and J shed 8 bases, with 13 bases lying between them. Germline assignment: CDR1 SGHTS and CDR2 YDEGEE. The CDR3 consists of 14 residues. Here the CDR3 reads CASSFGQRPEKLFF. DNA for the CDR3: TGTGCCAGCAGCTTCGGACAGCGGCCCGAAAAACTGTTTTTT.

This clone was seen just once. The V call is TRBV2, the J call TRBJ2-1, with no clear D. Trimming stripped 7 bases from V and 5 bases from J, with 12 bases between. Germline V lookup: CDR1 SNHLY, CDR2 FYNNEI. This CDR3 region has 13 residues. CDR3 nucleotide sequence: TGTGCCAGCACCAATGAGGAGAACAATGAGCAGTTCTTC. Its protein is CASTNEENNEQFF.

DNA of the CDR3: TGTGCCAGCAGCCCACGGAGGCGGGTAAGTGGGACCTACGAGCAGTACTTC. Residues: CASSPRRRVSGTYEQYF. The chain uses TRBV9 and TRBJ2-7; maybe TRBD2 (5 bases). This CDR3 spans 17 amino acids. V gave up 4 bases and J gave up 2 bases, with 22 bases separating them. The germline CDR1 and CDR2 sequences are SGDLS and YYNGEE.

The rearrangement uses TRBV11-3 and TRBJ2-1; 8 bases align to TRBD2. From germline, CDR1 is SGHNT and CDR2 YENEEA. V trimming: 3 bases; J trimming: 5 bases; junction bases outside the gene matches: 6. The CDR3 covers 15 residues. In DNA form, the CDR3 reads TGTGCCAGCAGCTTTTCGCGGGGGGCAAACAATGAGCAGTTCTTC. Its translation: CASSFSRGANNEQFF.

This clone was detected only a few times. The chain employs TRBV19 and TRBJ1-1; TRBD1 matches 9 bases. The CDR3 consists of 14 residues. Germline CDR1 is LNHDA and CDR2 is SQIVND (reference sequence). The V segment lost 6 bases and the J segment 4 bases; nucleotides outside the gene matches: 6. The CDR3 sequence is CASRSQGAVTEAFF. The CDR3, as DNA: TGTGCCAGTAGGTCACAGGGGGCGGTCACTGAAGCTTTCTTT.

The chain joins TRBV3-1 (or the pseudogene TRBV3-2) to TRBJ1-3, with D maybe TRBD1 (6 bases). Trimming removed 3 bases at V and 3 bases at J, with 12 bases between. CDR3 length: 15 amino acids. Per germline, CDR1 LGHDT and CDR2 YNNKEL (reference sequence). The CDR3 loop reads CASSQSTGGGNTIYF. The CDR3 coding sequence is TGTGCCAGCAGCCAGTCGACAGGCGGTGGAAACACCATATATTTT.

The V call is TRBV19, the J call TRBJ1-6, with TRBD1 matching 7 bases. This CDR3 contains 17 residues. CDR1 is LNHDA, CDR2 SQIVND, per germline (reference sequence). V dropped 4 bases and J dropped 7; count of bases not matched to a gene: 13. The CDR3 bases are TGTGCCAGTAGTACGCCCCGCCAGACAGGGTCGAATTCACCCCTCCACTTT. Translated, it gives CASSTPRQTGSNSPLHF. Together with reference TRBV19 and TRBJ1-6, the CDR3 gives the full variable domain: DGGITQSPKYLFRKEGQNVTLSCEQNLNHDAMYWYRQDPGQGLRLIYYSQIVNDFQKGDIAEGYSVSREKKESFPLTVTSAQKNPTAFYLCASSTPRQTGSNSPLHFGNGTRLTVT.

This sequence joins TRBV19 and TRBJ1-1, with a tentative D call TRBD1 (6 bases). Germline lookup yields CDR1 LNHDA and CDR2 SQIVND (reference sequence). The CDR3 length is 15 residues. V lost 3 bases to trimming and J lost 4 bases, with 15 bases between them. The CDR3 here is CASSISGGAATEAFF. In nucleotides, the CDR3 is TGTGCCAGTAGTATCAGCGGGGGCGCTGCCACTGAAGCTTTCTTT.

V is TRBV5-1 and J is TRBJ2-1; 7 nucleotides align to TRBD2. The CDR3 is 16 residues long. Germline loops: CDR1 SGHRS, CDR2 YFSETQ. V trimming: 4 bases; J trimming: 7 bases; junction bases outside the gene matches: 14. CDR3 nucleotides: TGCGCCAGCAGCGCGGGGAGGGGCGCCGGGGGGAATGAGCAGTTCTTC. It specifies CASSAGRGAGGNEQFF.

This rearrangement joins TRBV19 to TRBJ1-4; 9 nucleotides agree with TRBD1. This CDR3 has 14 residues. Looked up from germline, CDR1 is LNHDA and CDR2 is SQIVND (reference sequence). Trimming took 5 bases from V and 5 from J; bases not matched to a gene: 3. CDR3 sequence: CASSFDRGNEKLFF. The DNA of the CDR3 is TGTGCCAGTAGTTTTGACAGGGGGAATGAAAAACTGTTTTTT.

The chain is built from TRBV11-2 and TRBJ2-3; 9 bases are shared with TRBD2. The CDR3 consists of 16 residues. In germline, CDR1 is SGHAT, CDR2 FQNNGV. With 3 bases clipped from V and 0 bases from J, the junction kept 4 bases outside the gene matches. CDR3 sequence reads: CASSFSSGASTDTQYF. Written as DNA, the CDR3 is TGTGCCAGCAGCTTTTCTAGCGGGGCCAGCACAGATACGCAGTATTTT.

The chain combines TRBV19 with TRBJ2-2; 7 bases line up with TRBD2. The CDR3 is made up of 12 amino acids. The V gene's germline CDR1 is LNHDA and CDR2 SQIVND (reference sequence). Trimming at V came to 8 bases and at J to 6 bases, leaving 3 bases not matched to a gene. This chain's CDR3 is CASSTSSGELFF. CDR3 in DNA: TGTGCCAGTTCGACTAGCTCCGGGGAGCTGTTTTTT.

The chain recombines TRBV14 with TRBJ1-2, with a tentative D call TRBD1 (6 bases). There are 15 residues in the CDR3. V was clipped by 1 base and J by 3 bases, with 12 bases between them. Looked up from germline, CDR1 is SGHDN and CDR2 is FVKESK. CDR3 bases: TGTGCCAGCAGCCAAGCAGACAGGATCTACTATGGCTACACCTTC. Encoded protein: CASSQADRIYYGYTF.

The chain's CDR3 is CASSDRGNEQYF. The CDR3 nucleotides read TGTGCCAGCAGTGACCGGGGTAATGAGCAGTACTTC. The chain recombines TRBV2 with TRBJ2-7; TRBD2 might be the D (5 bases). The ends were cut back, 3 bases at V and 7 bases at J, with 10 bases in the middle. This CDR3 contains 12 residues. From germline, CDR1 is SNHLY and CDR2 FYNNEI. Full variable domain (missing parts from reference TRBV2 and TRBJ2-7): EPEVTQTPSHQVTQMGQEVILRCVPISNHLYFYWYRQILGQKVEFLVSFYNNEISEKSEIFDDQFSVERPDGSNFTLKIRSTKLEDSAMYFCASSDRGNEQYFGPGTRLTVT.